This TCR beta chain was sequenced during a study of cytomegalovirus exposure and HLA in healthy donors (TCRdb year 2017). Broadly, across the study: In an earlier analysis of approximately 500 of the donors, less than 350 Gb of sequence data and some 100 million unique TCR beta sequences from about 190 million T cells were reported. The study profiled the T cell repertoires of 666 subjects by immunosequencing and related them to cytomegalovirus serostatus. To predict cytomegalovirus infection status, the study combined high-throughput TCR immunosequencing, statistical association of individual TCRs with disease status, and machine learning. Donor age, sex, ethnicity and CMV serostatus were compiled alongside the repertoire data. An early release that covered about 600 HLA-typed donors contained 250 to 350 gigabases of sequencing data and 65 million to 100 million unique TCR sequences. The study was designed to test whether signatures of past pathogen exposure could be identified by cataloging public T cell receptors. To study patterns of TCR occurrence, a later analysis re-analyzed previously published TCR beta repertoires from 666 donors and added high-resolution HLA genotyping. Besides the first cohort of approximately 670 subjects, a separate validation cohort made up of around 120 different subjects was used. Roughly 5 DR-DQ haplotypes were treated as single units for association and clustering because of strong linkage in the cohort. Genome-wide SNP genotypes for about three fifths of the roughly 670 donors were used in a later genetic analysis, which treated that subset as a discovery cohort. The genetic ancestry cluster associated with self-reported Caucasian donors included 70% to 85% of the 398 genotyped donors. All discovery cohort repertoires had been generated on a single sequencing platform. Typing coverage differed by locus: A, B, C, DRB1 and DQB1 were typed in about 620-640 donors, DQA1 in 522, DPA1 in over 600, and DPB1 in 472. To decide whether each TCR beta V gene segment behaved as functional or pseudogenic, an earlier analysis of some 540 of the donors relied on high-throughput TCR beta sequencing. In the later analysis, no new phenotypic data were used to find candidate immune exposures; instead, reliance was placed on TCR beta sequences and their occurrence across donors. Class I and class II HLA loci were covered by the typing at four-digit resolution. Among some 400 genotyped donors of the cohort, an average of approximately 240,000 unique TCR beta nucleotide sequences was sequenced per donor, of which about 19% were non-productive.

CDR1 SGHVS and CDR2 FNYEAQ were looked up in the germline V gene. The CDR3 sequence holds 17 residues, the cysteine and phenylalanine included. Kept here is only the CDR3 DNA, which spans 51 bases and is read in frame from base 1. The V end gives up 3 bases and the J end 0 bases, leaving 8 bases in the junction not matched to a gene. In total, around 600 healthy bone marrow donors made up the cohort. At the time of sampling, all cohort members were nominally healthy, though unrecorded immune exposures were likely present. CMV serostatus was positive for roughly 290 and negative for about 50% of the roughly 670 cohort members, and was not recorded for this donor. Each donor provided a peripheral blood sample, and peripheral blood mononuclear cells were used for TCR beta sequencing. The Qiagen DNeasy Blood Extraction Kit was used to extract genomic DNA from the blood cell samples. On this clone itself: What this receptor recognizes is not known. The sample holds no much larger clone one base away, and base qualities are not on file.

On the study overall, not on this receptor specifically: In vitro tests confirmed that a few of the cytomegalovirus-associated TCR beta chains recognize cytomegalovirus antigens. A later analysis reported that several top co-occurrence clusters appeared linked to parvovirus B19, influenza, CMV and Epstein-Barr virus. Some IMGT-functional V segments, including TRBV6-2 and TRBV6-3, could not be told apart with the 87-base-pair reads, so those segments were excluded. Specific HLA alleles were associated with 18,000 or so TCR beta sequences at a false discovery rate of 0.05 in a later analysis. The study listed 150 to 200 TCR beta chains as associated with cytomegalovirus. Broadly in line with IMGT annotations, most TCR beta V segments showed up in productive rearrangements about 87% or about 30% of the time in an earlier analysis of several hundred of the donors. According to a later analysis, most CMV-associated TCR beta chains appeared to be HLA-restricted, and the HLA associations seemed to be driven largely by CMV exposure. CMV serostatus was the only immune exposure information available for the cohort. Because some donors lacked HLA typing at each locus, the association tests relied only on the typed subset. Linkage disequilibrium might explain the correlated functional status among segregating V segments, but an unknown experimental factor could not be excluded. About 15 rarely observed V segments, including chromosome 9 orphons, were excluded from the earlier analysis of a few hundred of the donors because counts were too low. V-gene and J-gene trimming of TCR beta chains was associated with a missense DCLRE1C variant in a later genetic analysis, and the association was replicated in an independent cohort. The cohort was sequenced for TCR beta chains only, and without alpha or paired-chain data the features that could be detected were limited. According to a later analysis, TCR association rates differed among HLA loci, with DRB1 alleles showing the most associated TCRs and HLA-C alleles showing the fewest. In both the original and validation cohorts, the classifier was reported to diagnose cytomegalovirus status with high specificity and sensitivity. A further reported finding was that TCR beta sequences accurately predicted the HLA-A and HLA-B alleles for most subjects in the first cohort. A later genetic analysis reported fewer N-insertions in productive TCRs among donors in an Asian-associated ancestry cluster than the roughly 700-donor mean. The authors suggested that the approach could potentially be extended to other disease states and immunological phenotypes. Across donors, most TCR sequences were observed very rarely, whereas some public TCRs were present in many individuals. A group of highly shared sequence variants was considered likely to be a technical artifact of the sequencing pipeline. Assigning TCR associations to individual alleles was difficult when HLA alleles, especially DR and DQ, strongly co-occurred. Presence/absence analyses assumed roughly uniform sequencing depth across donors, an assumption that may not hold. In a later analysis, HLA-associated TCR beta chains showed more clonal expansion and lower generation probabilities than non-associated chains that were equally common.

Receptor amplification or capture employed the immunoSEQ multiplex PCR assay. The multiplex PCR relied on a mix of 60 forward primers for TCR Vbeta segments and 13 reverse primers for TCR Jbeta segments. The CDR3 region of rearranged TCR beta genes was amplified from genomic DNA with a multiplex PCR assay. Amplified TCR beta libraries were sequenced as 87-base-pair reads on the Illumina HiSeq System. The original methods were these. A later analysis tallied around 87 million unique TCR beta chains across the 640 or so repertoires, and around 12 million of those chains were shared by two or more donors. A nearest-neighbor algorithm error-corrected the raw reads and collapsed the reads into unique sequences, merging closely related sequences to remove PCR and sequencing errors. Alignment of CDR3 sequences to IMGT reference sequences was used to assign V, D and J gene segments. For a sequence to be retained, a match of at least six nucleotides to both a V gene segment and a J gene segment was required. A rearrangement counted as productive if the CDR3 had no stop codons and remained in frame with V and J, and every other rearrangement counted as non-productive. CDR3 was defined according to IMGT convention as the region running from the second conserved V-encoded cysteine to the conserved J-encoded phenylalanine. Sequences without an unambiguous match to a single V gene segment were excluded from the earlier analysis of 587 of the donors. An earlier analysis of approximately 590 of the donors called V segments functional above 56.7% productive rearrangements and segregating when the between-donor standard deviation exceeded 5%. A statistical classification framework was developed to diagnose cytomegalovirus status using the catalog of TCR beta chain sequences. In a later analysis, V and J genes were assigned by comparing TCR nucleotide sequences against IMGT/GENE-DB human TR gene sequences. Using the TCRdist pipeline, a later analysis assigned CDR3 sequences along with most-parsimonious VDJ recombination scenarios. In a later analysis, each TCR beta chain was defined by its CDR3 amino acid sequence together with its V-gene family, and reads lacking a unique V-gene family were excluded. As a way to deal with suspected cross-contamination and a sequencing artifact, a later analysis dropped more than 500 nucleotide sequences that were highly shared and had low generation probability. For each public chain, a later analysis derived a clonal expansion index from normalized ranks of inferred template counts within each repertoire. In a later analysis, generation probabilities were computed using a VDJ recombination model fitted to out-of-frame rearrangements, and the results were checked against IGoR. A later analysis scored TCR-TCR, TCR-HLA and TCR-CMV co-occurrence with hypergeometric tests, applying a repertoire-size bias correction to TCR pairs. A later analysis estimated false discovery rates by permuting HLA or CMV assignments 20 times. In a later analysis, co-occurring TCRs were grouped using DBSCAN, with TCRdist sequence similarity added in when clustering inside HLA-allele-positive subsets. Co-occurrence clustering excluded repertoires with fewer than 30,000 or more than 120,000 public chains, plus five with anomalous nucleotide sharing. In TCRdb, the immuneACCESS table is reduced to in-frame sequences with V and J assigned. These tables do not hold every clone; where another copy was compared, an unresolved V gene accounts for under half, and the others remain unexplained. V and J calls and clone size are those listed in that table; D and trimming were worked out from the DNA. Within this sample are about 59,000 clones, with roughly four fifths of them counted one time only. The ten largest clones capture 1.6% of the sample.

The chain links TRBV7-6 with TRBJ1-3; 7 junctional bases match TRBD1. This sequence was found in a human donor in good health. The material sequenced was PBMCs. Here the CDR3 is given as CASSFDRVITSGNTIYF. The nucleotide sequence reads as follows: TGTGCCAGCAGCTTCGACAGGGTAATTACCTCTGGAAACACCATATATTTT. Full variable domain (CDR3 extended with the reference TRBV7-6 and TRBJ1-3 proteins): GAGVSQSPRYKVTKRGQDVALRCDPISGHVSLYWYRQALGQGPEFLTYFNYEAQQDKSGLPNDRFSAERPEGSISTLTIQRTEQRDSAMYRCASSFDRVITSGNTIYFGEGSWLTVV.